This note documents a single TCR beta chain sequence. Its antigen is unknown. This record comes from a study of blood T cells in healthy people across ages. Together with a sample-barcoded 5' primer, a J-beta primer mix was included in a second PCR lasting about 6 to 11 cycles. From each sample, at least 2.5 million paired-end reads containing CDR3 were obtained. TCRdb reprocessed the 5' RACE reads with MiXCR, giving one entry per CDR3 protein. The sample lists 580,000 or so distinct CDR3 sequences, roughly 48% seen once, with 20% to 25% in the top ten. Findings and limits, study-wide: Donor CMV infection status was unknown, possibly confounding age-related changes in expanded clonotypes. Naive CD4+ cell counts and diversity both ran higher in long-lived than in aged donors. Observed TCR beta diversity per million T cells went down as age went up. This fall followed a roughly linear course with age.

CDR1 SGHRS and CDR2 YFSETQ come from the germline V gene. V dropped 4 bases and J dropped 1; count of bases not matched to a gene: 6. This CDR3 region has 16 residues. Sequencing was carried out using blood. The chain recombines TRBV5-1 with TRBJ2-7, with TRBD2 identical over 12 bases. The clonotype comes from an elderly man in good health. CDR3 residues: CASSLLLAGGSYEQYF. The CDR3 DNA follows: TGCGCCAGCAGCCTGCTACTAGCGGGAGGTTCCTACGAGCAGTACTTC.